This T cell receptor beta chain came from a study of pediatric ulcerative colitis. Here immunoSEQ multiplex PCR was the method, and the copy in TCRdb shows in-frame clones only, minus some. The sample records 15,000 to 20,000 clones, approximately 69% being singletons. Rectal tissue came from one to two pinch biopsies taken at colonoscopy. There are 12 residues in the CDR3. V shed 0 bases and J shed 3 bases, with 2 bases lying between them. The germline gives CDR1 ENHRY, CDR2 SYGVKD. Sequencing was carried out using gut tissue. The TCR originated in a girl aged 10 to 17 with moderate ulcerative colitis. The chain links TRBV10-3 to TRBJ1-2, with D unresolved. The CDR3 region has the DNA TGTGCCATCAGTGAGTCAGACTATGGCTACACCTTC. Its protein product is CAISESDYGYTF.